This T cell receptor beta chain was sequenced in a study of T-cell reconstitution after alpha-beta-depleted transplantation in children. General study findings and limits: T-cell counts and diversity were attributed mostly to newly produced T cells one year after transplant. The study reportedly traced alpha-beta T cells about two months after transplant to several hundred expanded graft clones. Surviving recipient T cells and thymic progenitors produced the high day-60 TCRbeta diversity seen in some patients.

This clonotype was observed a handful of times. Its antigen is unknown. Germline loops: CDR1 LNHDA, CDR2 SQIVND (reference sequence). Trimming at V came to 4 bases and at J to 0 bases, leaving 3 bases not matched to a gene. This CDR3 region has 15 residues. TCRbeta library construction was performed incorporating unique molecular identifiers. One entry per CDR3 protein, called by TCRdb with MiXCR from the PCR reads. The sample lists some 300,000 distinct CDR3 sequences; roughly 8.2% were seen once. This specimen was peripheral blood, taken 360 days after TCRalphabeta/CD19-depleted stem cell transplant. The receptor comes from a female patient aged 2-10 years who had a stem cell transplant for Fanconi anemia, so the T cells may come from the graft donor. This chain joins TRBV19 and TRBJ1-5; 7 nucleotides align to TRBD1. The CDR3 sequence is CASSSGQVSNQPQHF. The CDR3 DNA is TGTGCCAGTAGTAGCGGACAGGTTAGCAATCAGCCCCAGCATTTT.